The source of this T cell receptor beta chain is a study of sequential checkpoint blockade in melanoma. As for the study in general: Arm A got nivolumab then ipilimumab; arm B the reverse, 1:1.

Libraries were prepared by immunoSEQ multiplex PCR; TCRdb keeps only in-frame clonotypes and omits some of them. There are 4,500 to 6,000 clones in the sample; over 60% occur only once, and about 68% lies in the top ten. Treatment described: randomized to nivolumab then ipilimumab (arm A) or the reverse (arm B). Sorted cells were live CD3+CD8+, lacking CD19 and CD56, from PBMCs. This sequence was found in a human donor with melanoma. The source material was CD8+ T cells sorted from blood (inferred from file names), sampled from a patient given nivolumab and ipilimumab in sequence.

The CDR3 nucleotides read TGTGCCAGCAGTTACGAGCAGGGCGATTACACAGATACGCAGTATTTT. Protein: CASSYEQGDYTDTQYF. The chain is built from TRBV6-5 and TRBJ2-3, with D possibly matching TRBD1 (5 bases). The germline V and J ends were trimmed by 2 bases and 2 bases, with 14 bases remaining between them. This CDR3 has 16 amino acids. Germline CDR1 MNHEY, CDR2 SVGAGI.